This T cell receptor beta chain was identified during a study of blood T cells in healthy people across ages. Study observations and caveats: Comparison with aged donors showed that long-lived donors had more naive CD4+ cells and higher diversity.

Germline V CDR1 and CDR2: SGHRS, YFSETQ. The CDR3 spans 14 residues. Trimming cost V 1 base and J 1 base, with 8 bases left between them. In the case of this clonotype: Antigen: not known.

For the second PCR, which ran for roughly 6 to 12 cycles, a sample-barcoded 5' primer and a J-beta primer mix were used. MiXCR, run by TCRdb on the 5' RACE reads, gives a single entry per CDR3 protein. There are 600,000 or so distinct CDR3 sequences in the sample; roughly 30% occur only once, and about 15% lies in the top ten. The material sequenced was blood. This sequence was found in a woman aged 80 or over in good health. The chain carries TRBV5-1 and TRBJ1-1; D is uncertain. The CDR3 nucleotides read TGCGCCAGCAGCTTGAACAGCCGGAACACTGAAGCTTTCTTT. It yields the protein CASSLNSRNTEAFF.